Shown below are 21 T cell receptor beta chains from a single sample sequenced in a study of cytomegalovirus exposure and HLA in healthy donors (dated by TCRdb to about 2017). Library generation was performed with the immunoSEQ multiplex PCR assay. For the multiplex PCR, a mixture combining 60 forward primers for TCR Vbeta segments and 13 reverse primers for TCR Jbeta segments was used. TCRdb obtained this table from immuneACCESS and retained in-frame rearrangements with V and J assigned. These tables miss some clones; where compared with another copy, unresolved V genes account for less than half of the shortfall, and the remainder is unexplained. The sample table shows 95,000 to 110,000 clones, and around four fifths are seen once. The ten largest account for roughly 7.8% of the sample. The sequenced sample consisted of PBMCs. The receptors shown here come from a man younger than 40 in good health and CMV-seronegative.

The chain links TRBV30 to TRBJ2-3, with 8 bases fitting TRBD2. Trimming removed 1 base from V and 0 bases from J; junction bases left unmatched: 6. The CDR3 has 16 residues. CDR1 and CDR2 from the germline V gene are GTSNPN and SVGIG (reference sequence). In DNA, the CDR3 is TGTGCCTGGAGTGGAGCGACTAGCGCTAGCACAGATACGCAGTATTTT. Its translation: CAWSGATSASTDTQYF.

The chain joins TRBV6-5 to TRBJ1-6; TRBD1 matches 7 bases. J gave up 7 bases and V 6 bases, and 6 bases lay outside the gene matches. Germline-derived CDR1 and CDR2 are MNHEY and SVGAGI. The CDR3 covers 14 residues. CDR3 in DNA: TGTGCCAGCAGAAGGACAGGTGGCAATTCACCCCTCCACTTT. This codes for CASRRTGGNSPLHF.

In its sample, this clone was seen a few times. The chain couples TRBV4-2 to TRBJ2-7, with 9 bases lining up with TRBD2. V shed 0 bases, J shed 3 bases, and the junction held 15 bases outside the gene matches. The CDR3 extends over 19 amino acids. Germline values: CDR1 LGHNA, CDR2 YNFKEQ. The CDR3 loop is CASSQEEGLAGGRLYEQYF. CDR3 in DNA: TGTGCCAGCAGCCAAGAGGAGGGACTAGCAGGGGGGCGACTCTACGAGCAGTACTTC.

The J gene is TRBJ1-3, the V gene TRBV27, with D tentatively TRBD1 (6 bases). V was cut by 5 bases and J by 1 base, with 15 bases left in between. From germline, CDR1 is MNHEY and CDR2 SMNVEV (reference sequence). The CDR3 has 16 residues. CDR3 in amino acids: CASSQNRVGSGNTIYF. The CDR3 DNA reads TGTGCCAGCAGTCAAAACAGGGTCGGGTCTGGAAACACCATATATTTT.

The chain couples TRBV19 to TRBJ2-7; 7 bases are shared with TRBD2. V lost 6 bases, J lost 2 bases, and 1 base stayed unmatched. CDR1 is LNHDA and CDR2 is SQIVND in the germline V gene (reference sequence). The CDR3 is 12 residues long. This CDR3 is CASRGLAYEQYF. The CDR3 DNA sequence: TGTGCCAGTAGAGGACTAGCCTACGAGCAGTACTTC.

This clone was seen only once. In nucleotides, the CDR3 is TGTGCCAGCAGCTCCCCGCCAGGGCAGGTTAATGAAAAACTGTTTTTT. Translation gives CASSSPPGQVNEKLFF. V and J are TRBV7-9 and TRBJ1-4, with D perhaps TRBD1 (5 bases). The CDR3 has 16 residues. V lost 4 bases and J 4 bases, leaving 16 bases between the germline ends. Germline V gene sequence: CDR1 SEHNR, CDR2 FQNEAQ (reference sequence).

The V call is TRBV28, the J call TRBJ1-1; TRBD1 is a possible D gene (5 bases). The CDR3 runs 16 residues. V lost 2 bases and J 11 bases, leaving 24 bases between the germline ends. Germline lookup yields CDR1 MDHEN and CDR2 SYDVKM. CDR3 bases: TGTGCCAGCAGTTTAGGTGGAGGGGCGACTTGGGAAAGGGCTTTCTTT. Translating it yields CASSLGGGATWERAFF.

The chain joins TRBV7-8 to TRBJ1-6; D might be TRBD1 (6 bases). Germline values: CDR1 SGHVS, CDR2 FQNEAQ. The CDR3 runs to 15 residues. With 3 bases removed from V and 8 bases from J, the gap between germline ends came to 14 bases. CDR3 in amino acids: CASSFQTGIDSPLHF. The CDR3, as DNA: TGTGCCAGCAGCTTCCAAACAGGGATAGATTCACCCCTCCACTTT.

The genes are TRBV6-1 and TRBJ1-5, with D tentatively TRBD1 (6 bases). V dropped 7 bases and J dropped 5 bases, with 18 bases sitting between them. Per the germline V gene, CDR1 is MNHNS and CDR2 is SASEGT. The CDR3 is 15 amino acids. The CDR3 nucleotides are TGTGCCAGCACAAGGACAGCTGAGAGAGATCAGCCCCAGCATTTT. Protein: CASTRTAERDQPQHF.

This chain joins TRBV13 and TRBJ2-3, with 7 nucleotides matching TRBD1. The CDR3 length is 14 residues. The ends lost 8 bases at V and 4 bases at J; junction bases unmatched: 9. In germline, CDR1 is PRHDT, CDR2 FYEKMQ (reference sequence). The CDR3 is CASRPWTGPDTQYF. As DNA, the CDR3 is TGTGCCAGCCGGCCGTGGACAGGACCAGATACGCAGTATTTT.

CDR3 region: CASSPGGANTGELFF. The CDR3 nucleotides read TGTGCCAGCAGCCCCGGGGGGGCGAACACCGGGGAGCTGTTTTTT. This chain links TRBV6-6 with TRBJ2-2; 8 nucleotides line up with TRBD2. Germline trimming cut 6 bases from V and 0 bases from J; bases unmatched to any gene: 3. CDR3 length equals 15 residues. Germline V gene sequence: CDR1 MNHNY, CDR2 SVGAGI (reference sequence).

The chain uses TRBV7-9 and TRBJ2-1, with 10 bases aligning to TRBD2. With V trimmed by 1 base and J by 6 bases, 6 bases remained unmatched. CDR3 size: 16 residues. CDR1 SEHNR and CDR2 FQNEAQ come from the germline V gene (reference sequence). The DNA for the CDR3 is TGTGCCAGCAGCTTAGATATAGCGGGAGGACTCAATGAGCAGTTCTTC. It translates to CASSLDIAGGLNEQFF. Supplemented by reference TRBV7-9 and TRBJ2-1, the full variable domain reads DTGVSQNPRHKITKRGQNVTFRCDPISEHNRLYWYRQTLGQGPEFLTYFQNEAQLEKSRLLSDRFSAERPKGSFSTLEIQRTEQGDSAMYLCASSLDIAGGLNEQFFGPGTRLTVL.

The rearrangement links TRBV14 to TRBJ2-2, with unresolved D. There are 13 residues in the CDR3. The germline V and J ends were trimmed by 4 bases and 6 bases, with 9 bases remaining between them. The V gene's germline CDR1 is SGHDN and CDR2 FVKESK. The CDR3 loop is CASSPRVSGELFF. Here the CDR3 DNA reads TGTGCCAGCAGCCCAAGAGTCTCCGGGGAGCTGTTTTTT.

V usage is TRBV7-3 and J usage is TRBJ2-1; 8 positions agree with TRBD2. CDR3 length: 16 amino acids. Germline CDR1 reads SGHTA; CDR2 reads FQGTGA. Trimming cost V 2 bases and J 9 bases; bases outside gene matches: 12. The CDR3, as DNA: TGTGCCAGCAGCTTAGGAGCGGGAGTAAGTACGGCTGAGCAGTTCTTC. Translated, it gives CASSLGAGVSTAEQFF. The variable domain in full, with the rest retrieved from reference TRBV7-3 and TRBJ2-1, is GAGVSQTPSNKVTEKGKYVELRCDPISGHTALYWYRQSLGQGPEFLIYFQGTGAADDSGLPNDRFFAVRPEGSVSTLKIQRTERGDSAVYLCASSLGAGVSTAEQFFGPGTRLTVL.

Worth noting for this clone: Other DNA sequences in the same sample also yield this CDR3. The chain links TRBV18 to TRBJ2-3; 14 bases fit TRBD2. Germline V gene data show CDR1 as KGHSH and CDR2 as LQKENI. The V segment lost 3 bases and the J segment 3 bases; nucleotides outside the gene matches: 2. This CDR3 has 16 residues. For the CDR3, the DNA is TGTGCCAGCTCACCCGGACTAGCGGGAGGTACAGATACGCAGTATTTT. Protein: CASSPGLAGGTDTQYF.

The chain has TRBV27 and TRBJ1-1; 9 positions agree with TRBD1. The CDR3 runs 15 residues. The junction had 3 bases not matched to a gene; V was cut back by 4 bases and J by 0 bases. The germline V gene encodes CDR1 MNHEY and CDR2 SMNVEV (reference sequence). In DNA form, the CDR3 reads TGTGCCAGCAGTTCCGGACAGGGGCTGAACACTGAAGCTTTCTTT. This sequence encodes CASSSGQGLNTEAFF.

The chain combines TRBV4-2 with TRBJ2-7; TRBD2 aligns across 8 bases. The CDR3 runs 15 residues. Trimming took 1 base from V and 4 from J; bases not matched to a gene: 6. The germline V gene encodes CDR1 LGHNA and CDR2 YNFKEQ. The CDR3 region is CASSQAGGLSYEQYF. The CDR3 DNA reads TGTGCCAGCAGCCAAGCGGGGGGGCTATCATACGAGCAGTACTTC.

The CDR3 DNA sequence: TGTGCCAGCAGTTCACCGGGACAGGGGGCGAGCACTGAAGCTTTCTTT. Protein sequence: CASSSPGQGASTEAFF. This rearrangement joins TRBV28 to TRBJ1-1; 12 nucleotides agree with TRBD1. Germline CDR1 is MDHEN and CDR2 is SYDVKM. This CDR3 has 16 amino acids. V lost 4 bases to trimming and J lost 4 bases; unmatched junction nucleotides: 7.

The V gene is TRBV27, the J gene TRBJ1-5, with D perhaps TRBD1 (6 bases). V shed 6 bases and J shed 7 bases, with 13 bases lying between them. This CDR3 is 13 amino acids long. Germline-derived CDR1 and CDR2 are MNHEY and SMNVEV (reference sequence). The CDR3 loop reads CASSKDRLQPQHF. The CDR3 nucleotides read TGTGCCAGCAGCAAGGACAGACTGCAGCCCCAGCATTTT.

The chain carries TRBV7-2 and TRBJ2-1; 11 bases map to TRBD1. V was pared by 5 bases and J by 4 bases, with 1 base of the junction left unmatched. The CDR3 contains 14 residues. The germline CDR1 and CDR2 sequences are SGHTA and FQGNSA. CDR3 DNA: TGTGCCAGCAGCGGGGACAGGGGGTACAATGAGCAGTTCTTC. This codes for CASSGDRGYNEQFF.

This sequence joins TRBV11-2 and TRBJ2-6, with D perhaps matching TRBD1 (6 bases). Germline lookup yields CDR1 SGHAT and CDR2 FQNNGV. Trimming shortened V by 1 base and J by 0 bases, and 16 bases separated the two germline ends. This CDR3 contains 19 residues. The CDR3 DNA sequence: TGTGCCAGCAGCTTAGTTGGGGGCCTTCTAAGCTCTGGGGCCAACGTCCTGACTTTC. Its protein product is CASSLVGGLLSSGANVLTF. Full variable domain (outside the CDR3, taken from reference TRBV11-2 and TRBJ2-6): EAGVAQSPRYKIIEKRQSVAFWCNPISGHATLYWYQQILGQGPKLLIQFQNNGVVDDSQLPKDRFSAERLKGVDSTLKIQPAKLEDSAVYLCASSLVGGLLSSGANVLTFGAGSRLTVL.